What follows is one T cell receptor beta chain and its context. Its antigen is unidentified. Using immunoSEQ multiplex PCR, the repertoire was profiled, and TCRdb retains in-frame clones only, with some absent. The data hold 75,000 to 80,000 clones, with 87% observed a single time. This sample stems from a study of OX40 agonist ivuxolimab in advanced cancers. Across the whole study: Prior anti-PD-1, anti-PD-L1 or anti-CTLA-4 therapy did not bar entry, and approximately 40% had some. Whole-study results and caveats: Some nonresponders additionally presented with little normalized T-cell clonal expansion. CD4+ and CD8+ T cells in blood underwent clonal expansion by week 6 at 0.1 to 3.0 mg/kg.

This CDR3 contains 15 residues. Between the trimmed V and J ends, which lost 0 bases and 1 base, there was a span of 8 bases. The V gene's germline CDR1 is MRHNA and CDR2 SNTAGT. The receptor's source is an adult with an advanced solid tumor such as melanoma, head and neck, liver or kidney cancer. Sequenced material: CD4+ or CD8+ T cells sorted from blood, taken in a trial of the OX40 agonist ivuxolimab. The J gene is TRBJ2-3, the V gene TRBV6-4; possibly TRBD1 or TRBD2 for D (5 bases each). The CDR3 sequence: CASSDSGRGTDTQYF. CDR3 coding DNA: TGTGCCAGCAGTGACTCGGGGCGGGGCACAGATACGCAGTATTTT.